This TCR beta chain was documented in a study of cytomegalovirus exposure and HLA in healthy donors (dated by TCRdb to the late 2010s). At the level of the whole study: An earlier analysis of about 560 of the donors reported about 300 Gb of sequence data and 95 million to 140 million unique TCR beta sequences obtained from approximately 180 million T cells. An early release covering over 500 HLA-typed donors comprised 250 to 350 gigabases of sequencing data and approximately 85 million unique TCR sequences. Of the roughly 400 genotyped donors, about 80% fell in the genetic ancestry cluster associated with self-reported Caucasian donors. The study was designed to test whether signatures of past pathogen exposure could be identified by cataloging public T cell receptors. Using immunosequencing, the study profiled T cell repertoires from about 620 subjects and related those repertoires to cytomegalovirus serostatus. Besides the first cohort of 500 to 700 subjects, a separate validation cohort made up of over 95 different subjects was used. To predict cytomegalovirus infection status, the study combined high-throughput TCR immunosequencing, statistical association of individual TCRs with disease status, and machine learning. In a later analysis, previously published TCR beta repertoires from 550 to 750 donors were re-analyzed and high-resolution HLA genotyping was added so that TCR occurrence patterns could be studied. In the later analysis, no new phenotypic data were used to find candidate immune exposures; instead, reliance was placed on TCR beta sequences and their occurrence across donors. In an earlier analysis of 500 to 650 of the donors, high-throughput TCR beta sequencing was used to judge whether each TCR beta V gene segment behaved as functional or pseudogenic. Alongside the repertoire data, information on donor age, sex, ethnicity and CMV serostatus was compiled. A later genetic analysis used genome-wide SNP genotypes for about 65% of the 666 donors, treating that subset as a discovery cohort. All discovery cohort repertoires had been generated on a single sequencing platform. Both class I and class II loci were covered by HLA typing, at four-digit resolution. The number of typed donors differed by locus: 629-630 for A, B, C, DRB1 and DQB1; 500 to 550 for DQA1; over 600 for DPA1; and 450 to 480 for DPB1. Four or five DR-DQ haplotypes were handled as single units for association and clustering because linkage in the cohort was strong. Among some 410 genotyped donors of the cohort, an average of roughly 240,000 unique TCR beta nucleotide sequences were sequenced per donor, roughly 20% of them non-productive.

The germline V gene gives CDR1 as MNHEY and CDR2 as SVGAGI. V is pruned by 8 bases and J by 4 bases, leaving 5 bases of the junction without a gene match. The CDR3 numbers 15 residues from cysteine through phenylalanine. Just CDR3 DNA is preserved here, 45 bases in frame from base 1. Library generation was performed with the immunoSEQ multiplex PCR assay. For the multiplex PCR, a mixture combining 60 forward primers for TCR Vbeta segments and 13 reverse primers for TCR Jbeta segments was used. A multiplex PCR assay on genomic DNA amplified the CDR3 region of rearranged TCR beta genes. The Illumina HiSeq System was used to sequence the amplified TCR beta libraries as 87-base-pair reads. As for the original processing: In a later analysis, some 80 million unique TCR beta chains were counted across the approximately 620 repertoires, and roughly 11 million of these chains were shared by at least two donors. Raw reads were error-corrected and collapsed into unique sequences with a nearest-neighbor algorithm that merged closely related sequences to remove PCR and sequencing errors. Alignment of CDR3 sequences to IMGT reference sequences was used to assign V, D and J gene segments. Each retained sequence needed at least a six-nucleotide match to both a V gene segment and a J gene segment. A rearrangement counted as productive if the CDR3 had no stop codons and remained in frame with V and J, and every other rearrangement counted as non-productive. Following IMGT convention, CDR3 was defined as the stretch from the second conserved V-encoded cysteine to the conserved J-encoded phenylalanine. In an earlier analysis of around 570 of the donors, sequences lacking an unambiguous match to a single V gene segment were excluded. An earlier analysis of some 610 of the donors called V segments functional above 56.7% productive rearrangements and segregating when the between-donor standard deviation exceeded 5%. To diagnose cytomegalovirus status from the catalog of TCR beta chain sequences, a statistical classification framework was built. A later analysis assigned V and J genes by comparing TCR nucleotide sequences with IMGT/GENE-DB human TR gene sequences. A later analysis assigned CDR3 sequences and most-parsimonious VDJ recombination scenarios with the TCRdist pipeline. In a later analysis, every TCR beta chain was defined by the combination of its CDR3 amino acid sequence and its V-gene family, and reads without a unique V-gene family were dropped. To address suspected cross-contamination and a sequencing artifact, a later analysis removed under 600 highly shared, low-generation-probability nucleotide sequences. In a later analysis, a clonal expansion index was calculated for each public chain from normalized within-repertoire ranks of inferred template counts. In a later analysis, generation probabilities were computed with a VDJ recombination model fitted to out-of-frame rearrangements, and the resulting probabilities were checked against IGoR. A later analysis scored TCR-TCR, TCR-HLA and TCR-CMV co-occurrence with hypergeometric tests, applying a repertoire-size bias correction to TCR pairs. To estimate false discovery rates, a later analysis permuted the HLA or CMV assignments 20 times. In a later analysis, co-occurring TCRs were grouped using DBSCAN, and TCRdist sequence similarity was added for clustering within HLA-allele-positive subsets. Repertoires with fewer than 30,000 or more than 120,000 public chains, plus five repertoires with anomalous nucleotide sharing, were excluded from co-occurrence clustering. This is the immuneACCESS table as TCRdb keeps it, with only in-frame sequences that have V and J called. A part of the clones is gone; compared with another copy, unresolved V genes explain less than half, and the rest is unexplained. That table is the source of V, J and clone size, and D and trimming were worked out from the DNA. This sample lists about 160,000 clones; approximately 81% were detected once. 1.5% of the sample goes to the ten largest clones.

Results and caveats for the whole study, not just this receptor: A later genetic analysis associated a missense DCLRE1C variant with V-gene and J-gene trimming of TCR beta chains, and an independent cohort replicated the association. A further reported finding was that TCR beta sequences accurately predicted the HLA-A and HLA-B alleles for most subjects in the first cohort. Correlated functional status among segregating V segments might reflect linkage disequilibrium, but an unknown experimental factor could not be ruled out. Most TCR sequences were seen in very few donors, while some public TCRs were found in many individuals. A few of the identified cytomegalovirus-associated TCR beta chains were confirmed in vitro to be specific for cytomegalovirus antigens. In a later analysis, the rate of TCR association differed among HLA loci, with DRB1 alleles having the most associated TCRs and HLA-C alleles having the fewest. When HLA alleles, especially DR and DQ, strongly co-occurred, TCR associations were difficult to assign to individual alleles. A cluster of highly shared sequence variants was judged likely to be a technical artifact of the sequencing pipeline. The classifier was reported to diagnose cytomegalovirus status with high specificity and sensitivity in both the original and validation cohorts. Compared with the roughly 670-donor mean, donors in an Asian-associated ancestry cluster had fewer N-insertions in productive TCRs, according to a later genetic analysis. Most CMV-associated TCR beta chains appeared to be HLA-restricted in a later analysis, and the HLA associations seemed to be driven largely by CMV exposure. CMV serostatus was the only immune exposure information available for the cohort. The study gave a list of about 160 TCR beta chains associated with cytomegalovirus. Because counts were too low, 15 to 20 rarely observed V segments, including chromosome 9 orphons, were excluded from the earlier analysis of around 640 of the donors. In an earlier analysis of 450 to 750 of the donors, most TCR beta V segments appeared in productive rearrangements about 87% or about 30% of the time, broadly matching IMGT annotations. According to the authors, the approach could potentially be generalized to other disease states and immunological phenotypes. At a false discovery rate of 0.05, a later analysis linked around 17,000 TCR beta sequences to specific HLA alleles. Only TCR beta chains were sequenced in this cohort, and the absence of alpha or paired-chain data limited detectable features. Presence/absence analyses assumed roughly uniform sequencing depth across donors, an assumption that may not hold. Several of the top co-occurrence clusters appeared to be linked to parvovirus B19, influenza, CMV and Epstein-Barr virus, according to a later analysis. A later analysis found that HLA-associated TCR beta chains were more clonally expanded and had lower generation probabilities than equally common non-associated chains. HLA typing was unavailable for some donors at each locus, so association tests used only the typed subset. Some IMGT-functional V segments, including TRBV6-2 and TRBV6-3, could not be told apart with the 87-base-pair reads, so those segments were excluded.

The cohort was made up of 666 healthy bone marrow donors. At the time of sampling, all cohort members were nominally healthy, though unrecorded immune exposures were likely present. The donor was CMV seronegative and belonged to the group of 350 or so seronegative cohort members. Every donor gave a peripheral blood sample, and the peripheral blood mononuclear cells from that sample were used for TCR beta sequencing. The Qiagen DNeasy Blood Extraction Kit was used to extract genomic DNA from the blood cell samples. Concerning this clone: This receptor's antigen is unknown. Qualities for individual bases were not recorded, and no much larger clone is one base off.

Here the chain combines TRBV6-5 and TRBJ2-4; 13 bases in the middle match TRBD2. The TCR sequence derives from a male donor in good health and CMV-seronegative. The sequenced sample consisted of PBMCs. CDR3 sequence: CASGTSGEKKNIQYF. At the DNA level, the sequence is TGTGCCAGCGGGACTAGCGGGGAGAAAAAAAACATTCAGTACTTC.